Presented here are 10 T cell receptor beta chains from one specimen sequenced in a study of PD-1 blockade in classical Hodgkin lymphoma. Assay used: immunoSEQ multiplex PCR; TCRdb lists only in-frame clones, some missing. Of some 30,000 clones listed, about 80% are singletons. Sample time point: cycle 4 day 1 (C4D1), after 6 weeks of nivolumab. In every patient, relapse followed autologous stem cell transplantation, while exposure to brentuximab vedotin differed. The source material was peripheral blood mononuclear cells (PBMCs), sampled before the fourth cycle of nivolumab. Every receptor here comes from a human donor with classical Hodgkin lymphoma.

V usage is TRBV28 and J usage is TRBJ2-1; tentative D call: TRBD2 (5 bases). Trimming pared 5 bases from V and 15 bases from J, leaving 20 bases between. Per germline, CDR1 MDHEN and CDR2 SYDVKM. The CDR3 contains 13 residues. In DNA form, the CDR3 reads TGTGCCAGCAGTCCGCCTGAGGGCCTATATGTGTTCTTC. Protein sequence: CASSPPEGLYVFF.

The chain links TRBV7-2 to TRBJ2-1; no reliable D call. Per the germline V gene, CDR1 is SGHTA and CDR2 is FQGNSA. The CDR3 contains 14 residues. V lost 3 bases and J 0 bases, leaving 6 bases between the germline ends. The CDR3 DNA sequence: TGTGCCAGCAGCTTGCCTTACTCCTACAATGAGCAGTTCTTC. Protein sequence: CASSLPYSYNEQFF.

The chain carries TRBV7-9 and TRBJ1-5; D uncertain. Germline CDR1 is SEHNR and CDR2 is FQNEAQ (reference sequence). The V and J ends lost 2 bases and 4 bases respectively, with 6 bases between them. CDR3 length: 13 amino acids. This CDR3 reads CASSLTRNQPQHF. The CDR3 nucleotides read TGTGCCAGCAGCTTAACACGGAATCAGCCCCAGCATTTT.

The V and J genes are TRBV7-9 and TRBJ2-3; TRBD1 agrees at 12 bases. The CDR3 is 15 residues long. Germline V gene sequence: CDR1 SEHNR, CDR2 FQNEAQ (reference sequence). Trimming at V came to 5 bases and at J to 5 bases, leaving 5 bases not matched to a gene. CDR3 sequence reads: CASSNRDRGQDTQYF. Written as DNA, the CDR3 is TGTGCCAGCAGCAACCGGGACAGGGGGCAAGATACGCAGTATTTT.

This clone came up once. The V and J genes are TRBV6-5 and TRBJ2-1; 10 bases are shared with TRBD1. Germline trimming cut 6 bases from V and 14 bases from J; bases unmatched to any gene: 10. The CDR3 runs to 13 residues. Germline V gene sequence: CDR1 MNHEY, CDR2 SVGAGI. This CDR3 is CASRTGTGATEFF. The DNA of the CDR3 is TGTGCCAGCAGGACCGGGACAGGGGCGACGGAGTTCTTC.

This chain uses TRBV13 with TRBJ2-3; 12 bases align to TRBD2. V gave up 3 bases and J gave up 2 bases; unmatched junction bases: 6. The germline V gene has CDR1 PRHDT and CDR2 FYEKMQ (reference sequence). The CDR3 has 17 amino acids. Written as DNA, the CDR3 is TGTGCCAGCAGCTTGGTAGGACTAGCGGGGTTCACAGATACGCAGTATTTT. As protein: CASSLVGLAGFTDTQYF.

V and J are TRBV4-1 and TRBJ1-1; D remains unclear. V lost 2 bases and J lost 1, with 5 bases in between. CDR1 is MGHRA, CDR2 YSYEKL, per germline. CDR3 length: 13 residues. The CDR3 loop reads CASSQRENTEAFF. DNA of the CDR3: TGCGCCAGCAGCCAAAGAGAGAACACTGAAGCTTTCTTT.

In regard to this clone: Other nucleotide sequences in the sample specify the same CDR3. This chain joins TRBV5-4 and TRBJ2-7; D remains unclear. This CDR3 comprises 14 residues. Deletions cut 3 bases from V and 0 bases from J, with 10 bases between. Germline CDR1 reads SGHNT; CDR2 reads YYREEE (reference sequence). CDR3 DNA: TGTGCCAGCAGCTCAGGCCGGCACTCCTACGAGCAGTACTTC. Translation gives CASSSGRHSYEQYF.

This clone was detected a few times. This sequence joins TRBV6-4 and TRBJ2-1; tentative D call: TRBD1 (5 bases). Germline V CDR1 and CDR2: MRHNA, SNTAGT. The CDR3 sequence is 13 residues long. The V end was cut by 3 bases, the J end by 6 bases, with 9 bases between. For the CDR3, the DNA is TGTGCCAGCAGTGAGACAGAAACCAATGAGCAGTTCTTC. It encodes CASSETETNEQFF.

The chain links TRBV6-1 to TRBJ2-7; tentative D call: TRBD1 (5 bases). The CDR3 length is 11 residues. CDR1 and CDR2 (germline): MNHNS, SASEGT. The V and J ends lost 11 bases and 6 bases respectively, with 14 bases between them. The DNA of the CDR3 is TGTGCCCCAGGGTCCAGCCTCGAGCAGTACTTC. This gives the protein CAPGSSLEQYF.